A selection of T cell receptor beta chains follows, all from one sample in a study of OX40 agonist ivuxolimab in advanced cancers. Sequencing was performed with immunoSEQ multiplex PCR; in TCRdb, only in-frame clones are kept and a portion is missing. The sample contains 45,000 to 55,000 clones, about 80% of which appear only once. Sequencing used CD4+ or CD8+ T cells sorted from blood, obtained in a trial of the OX40 agonist ivuxolimab. The source of these receptors is an adult with an advanced solid tumor such as melanoma, head and neck, liver or kidney cancer. CDR3s include the opening cysteine and the closing phenylalanine or tryptophan. Each record gives: clone size, V gene, CDR3 protein. Only part of the rows carry a size: once, few, many, or a class if the clone is expanded.

>-|TRBV28
CASSSTGGFEKLFF
>few|TRBV5-6
CASSSQGWSNQPQHF
>-|TRBV5-1
CASSVSTSGTDTQYF
>-|TRBV27
CASSPTGTGTNIEAFF
>-|TRBV7-8
CASSYPLLAGASGTDTQYF
>-|TRBV28
CASSPPASGDYNEQFF
>-|TRBV7-2
CASSFEGSNTEAFF
>-|TRBV29-1
CSVAGRLSPGYTF
>few|TRBV9
CASSPHPSGKNNEQFF
>-|TRBV21-1
CASRPFGLLGSGYTF
>-|TRBV11-3
CASSFASGIVYEQFF
>-|TRBV7-8
CASSLSRQGNQPQHF